This TCR beta chain was identified in a study of blood T cell repertoires in COVID-19. Study summary: T cells, B-cell-depleted T cells, or PBMCs supplied cDNA or gDNA.

Trimming cost V 4 bases and J 6 bases; bases outside gene matches: 9. The V gene's germline CDR1 is SGHRS and CDR2 YFSETQ. This CDR3 comprises 14 residues. Authors' processing steps: Counts of nucleated cells, estimated from reference gene primer amplification, were obtained. Generated by immunoSEQ multiplex PCR, the TCRdb table keeps only in-frame clones and is missing some. The V and J calls and the clone size are those of that table, but D and trimming were determined from the DNA. Of about 130,000 clones detected, about 88% appear once; the ten largest clones hold 2.3%. Categorization into cohorts depended on clinical history that participants reported. Either two negative PCRs, clearance, or symptom resolution qualified Cohort 3 donors as recovered.

Sequencing was performed on PBMCs or T cells enriched from blood (not recorded which). The chain has TRBV5-1 and TRBJ1-2; TRBD1 matches 7 bases. The clonotype originates from a woman between 50 and 59 years old who had recovered from COVID-19. CDR3 in DNA: TGCGCCAGCAGCCCCCAGGGCAGGGGGGATGGCTACACCTTC. It codes for CASSPQGRGDGYTF.